Listed here are 30 T cell receptor beta chains from one sample, sequenced in a study of blood T cell repertoires in COVID-19. Libraries were prepared by immunoSEQ multiplex PCR; TCRdb keeps only in-frame clonotypes and omits some of them. The repertoire holds roughly 150,000 clones, with approximately 84% as singletons. The sequencing input was peripheral blood. The receptors shown here come from a man between 65 and 80 years old with active or convalescent COVID-19.

The chain recombines TRBV4-3 with TRBJ2-2; tentatively, D is TRBD1 (6 bases). Trimming pared 2 bases from V and 0 bases from J, leaving 10 bases between. The CDR3 is 16 residues long. Germline CDR1 reads LGHNA; CDR2 reads YSLEER. The CDR3 is CASSQLGTSNTGELFF. DNA for the CDR3: TGCGCCAGCAGCCAACTCGGGACATCGAACACCGGGGAGCTGTTTTTT.

J is TRBJ1-4 and V is TRBV12-3 or TRBV12-4, with D perhaps TRBD1 (6 bases). Trimming took 3 bases from V and 7 from J, leaving 9 bases between them. The CDR3 consists of 13 residues. The CDR3 sequence is CASSFKGGEKLFF. Here the CDR3 DNA reads TGTGCCAGCAGTTTCAAAGGGGGTGAAAAACTGTTTTTT.

This rearrangement joins TRBV7-2 to TRBJ2-7, with D possibly matching TRBD1 (6 bases). Germline CDR1 and CDR2: SGHTA and FQGNSA. Deletions cut 4 bases from V and 2 bases from J, with 12 bases between. The CDR3 runs 14 residues. This CDR3 reads CASSSYQGPYEQYF. The DNA of the CDR3 is TGTGCCAGCAGCTCCTACCAGGGGCCCTACGAGCAGTACTTC. The whole variable domain, filled in from reference TRBV7-2 and TRBJ2-7, reads GAGVSQSPSNKVTEKGKDVELRCDPISGHTALYWYRQSLGQGLEFLIYFQGNSAPDKSGLPSDRFSAERTGGSVSTLTIQRTQQEDSAVYLCASSSYQGPYEQYFGPGTRLTVT.

The rearrangement uses TRBV6-5 and TRBJ1-2; a possible D gene is TRBD1 (6 bases). This CDR3 comprises 12 residues. V dropped 7 bases and J dropped 6 bases, with 12 bases sitting between them. From germline, CDR1 is MNHEY and CDR2 SVGAGI. The CDR3 DNA is TGTGCCAGCAACGACAGGTCTCATGGCTACACCTTC. As protein: CASNDRSHGYTF.

This chain links TRBV5-4 with TRBJ2-2; D ambiguous. Trimming left V 5 bases short and J 4 bases short, with 12 bases between. The CDR3 runs to 14 residues. Per the germline V gene, CDR1 is SGHNT and CDR2 is YYREEE (reference sequence). The DNA of the CDR3 is TGTGCCAGCAGGCCCCGAGAGTTCACCGGGGAGCTGTTTTTT. Its translation is CASRPREFTGELFF.

Only one count was recorded for this clone. The chain uses TRBV18 and TRBJ1-3; 11 bases fit TRBD1. There are 15 residues in the CDR3. The J segment lost 4 bases and the V segment lost 6 bases, leaving 5 bases of the junction unmatched. CDR1 and CDR2 (germline): KGHSH, LQKENI. Here the CDR3 DNA reads TGTGCCAGCTCCGGACAGGGGGCAGCGGGAAACACCATATATTTT. Protein sequence: CASSGQGAAGNTIYF.

V gene TRBV24-1 combines with J gene TRBJ1-4; 7 bases are a match to TRBD1. Losses at the gene ends were 2 bases for V and 0 bases for J; bases not matched to a gene: 5. The CDR3 extends over 17 amino acids. Germline assignment: CDR1 KGHDR and CDR2 SFDVKD. This CDR3 is CATSDSRQGTTNEKLFF. The CDR3, as DNA: TGTGCCACCAGTGATTCCCGACAGGGCACAACTAATGAAAAACTGTTTTTT.

This clone was detected only once. The J gene is TRBJ2-7, the V gene TRBV4-3, with D unclear. Germline CDR1 reads LGHNA; CDR2 reads YSLEER. The germline V and J ends were trimmed by 1 base and 0 bases, with 10 bases remaining between them. The CDR3 sequence is 15 residues long. The CDR3 sequence is CASSQVTFGSYEQYF. The CDR3 nucleotides are TGCGCCAGCAGCCAAGTAACGTTCGGCTCCTACGAGCAGTACTTC.

V gene TRBV4-3 combines with J gene TRBJ2-7; 9 bases map to TRBD1. Germline CDR1 and CDR2: LGHNA and YSLEER. The J segment lost 3 bases and the V segment lost 4 bases, leaving 7 bases of the junction unmatched. This CDR3 is 15 amino acids long. CDR3 sequence: CASSLAGGQGYEQYF. The DNA for the CDR3 is TGCGCCAGCAGCCTCGCAGGGGGACAGGGCTACGAGCAGTACTTC.

The chain links TRBV25-1 to TRBJ2-1; 12 nucleotides align to TRBD1. The germline V gene has CDR1 MGHDK and CDR2 SYGVNS. V dropped 3 bases and J dropped 8; count of bases not matched to a gene: 11. The CDR3 has 17 amino acids. The CDR3 DNA follows: TGTGCCAGCAGTGACCCCTCCGGGACAGGGGGCCGATATGAGCAGTTCTTC. Translation: CASSDPSGTGGRYEQFF. Together with reference TRBV25-1 and TRBJ2-1, the CDR3 gives the full variable domain: EADIYQTPRYLVIGTGKKITLECSQTMGHDKMYWYQQDPGMELHLIHYSYGVNSTEKGDLSSESTVSRIRTEHFPLTLESARPSHTSQYLCASSDPSGTGGRYEQFFGPGTRLTVL.

J is TRBJ1-2 and V is TRBV7-2; the match to TRBD1 covers 8 bases. J was trimmed by 8 bases and V by 0 bases; bases with no gene match: 11. From germline, CDR1 is SGHTA and CDR2 FQGNSA. The length of the CDR3 is 16 residues. The CDR3: CASSLAGPGGFGGYTF. CDR3 bases: TGTGCCAGCAGCTTAGCAGGACCAGGGGGCTTCGGAGGCTACACCTTC.

The CDR3 nucleotides read TGTGCCAGCAGATGGGACAGCTACGAGCAGTACTTC. It translates to CASRWDSYEQYF. V gene TRBV2 combines with J gene TRBJ2-7, with 7 bases matching TRBD1. V was pared by 6 bases and J by 3 bases, with 2 bases of the junction left unmatched. The length of the CDR3 is 12 residues. Per germline, CDR1 SNHLY and CDR2 FYNNEI.

This chain uses TRBV7-2 with TRBJ2-7, with 10 bases identical to TRBD1. This CDR3 region has 14 residues. Trimming took 5 bases from V and 7 from J; bases not matched to a gene: 8. CDR1 and CDR2 from the germline V gene are SGHTA and FQGNSA. The CDR3 sequence is CASSGGTGAREQYF. DNA for the CDR3: TGTGCCAGCAGCGGCGGGACAGGGGCGCGGGAGCAGTACTTC.

This chain joins TRBV7-9 and TRBJ2-7, with a possible D match to TRBD2 (6 bases). Germline CDR1 reads SEHNR; CDR2 reads FQNEAQ (reference sequence). V lost 2 bases, J lost 6 bases, and 11 bases lay in between. The CDR3 extends over 13 amino acids. The CDR3 protein is CASSLFQGGEQYF. The CDR3 bases are TGTGCCAGCAGCTTATTTCAGGGAGGCGAGCAGTACTTC.

This clone has only a few counts. The J gene is TRBJ1-5, the V gene TRBV18; 7 bases align to TRBD1. The CDR3 totals 13 residues. Germline trimming cut 5 bases from V and 5 bases from J; bases unmatched to any gene: 3. Germline CDR1 is KGHSH and CDR2 is LQKENI. CDR3 region: CASSGDRDQPQHF. CDR3 DNA sequence: TGTGCCAGCTCAGGAGACAGGGATCAGCCCCAGCATTTT.

Only one count was recorded for this clone. The chain couples TRBV5-1 to TRBJ2-5, with 12 nucleotides matching TRBD2. CDR1 is SGHRS, CDR2 YFSETQ, per germline. The CDR3 has 16 amino acids. J lost 3 bases, V lost 3 bases, and 6 bases had no gene match. The CDR3 DNA is TGCGCCAGCAGCTACGGGGCTAGCGGGGGGGAAGAGACCCAGTACTTC. It translates to CASSYGASGGEETQYF.

The chain combines TRBV7-2 with TRBJ1-1; D is ambiguous. CDR3 size: 13 residues. V was trimmed by 2 bases and J by 4 bases, leaving 8 bases between them. Germline V lookup: CDR1 SGHTA, CDR2 FQGNSA. The CDR3 loop is CASSLQAGTEAFF. DNA of the CDR3: TGTGCCAGCAGCTTACAGGCCGGCACTGAAGCTTTCTTT.

J is TRBJ1-5 and V is TRBV7-2, with 8 positions matching TRBD1. V was clipped by 5 bases and J by 9 bases; unmatched bases: 15. In germline, CDR1 is SGHTA, CDR2 FQGNSA. The CDR3 length is 16 residues. CDR3 bases: TGTGCCAGCAGCCCAGGACAGGGTTCCCAGCAGGGGCCCCAGCATTTT. It specifies CASSPGQGSQQGPQHF.

The rearrangement links TRBV7-9 to TRBJ1-2; 8 positions match TRBD1. Trimming at V came to 5 bases and at J to 8 bases, leaving 7 bases not matched to a gene. Germline CDR1 is SEHNR and CDR2 is FQNEAQ (reference sequence). CDR3 length: 13 residues. The CDR3: CASSHRTGLGYTF. The CDR3 bases are TGTGCCAGCAGCCACCGGACAGGGTTAGGCTACACCTTC. The full variable domain, its missing parts supplied by reference TRBV7-9 and TRBJ1-2, is DTGVSQNPRHKITKRGQNVTFRCDPISEHNRLYWYRQTLGQGPEFLTYFQNEAQLEKSRLLSDRFSAERPKGSFSTLEIQRTEQGDSAMYLCASSHRTGLGYTFGSGTRLTVV.

This clone was detected only once. V is TRBV6-5 and J is TRBJ1-2, with 10 bases aligning to TRBD1. This CDR3 region has 13 residues. The germline V gene encodes CDR1 MNHEY and CDR2 SVGAGI. V was clipped by 7 bases and J by 7 bases; unmatched bases: 6. The CDR3 DNA sequence: TGTGCCAGCACCGCGGACAGGGGGACTGGCTACACCTTC. Amino acid sequence: CASTADRGTGYTF.

This clone was recorded a few times. The chain is built from TRBV29-1 and TRBJ2-1; possible D gene TRBD2, 5 bases. This CDR3 spans 14 amino acids. V lost 4 bases to trimming and J lost 4 bases, with 14 bases between them. Looked up from germline, CDR1 is SQVTM and CDR2 is ANQGSEA. The DNA for the CDR3 is TGCAGCGTTGTCGCGAGGGCCTATTACAATGAGCAGTTCTTC. This translates into CSVVARAYYNEQFF.

The rearrangement joins TRBV7-2 to TRBJ2-7; D uncertain. The V and J ends lost 3 bases and 6 bases respectively, with 12 bases between them. Germline CDR1 reads SGHTA; CDR2 reads FQGNSA. The CDR3 has 13 amino acids. CDR3 sequence reads: CASSLGLPGEQYF. In nucleotides, the CDR3 is TGTGCCAGCAGCTTGGGTCTACCGGGCGAGCAGTACTTC.

CDR3 coding DNA: TGTGCCAGCAGCCCATGGAAAGGGGCAGTGTCAAATGAGCAGTTCTTC. It specifies CASSPWKGAVSNEQFF. The rearrangement uses TRBV5-8 and TRBJ2-1, with D possibly TRBD1 on 5 matching bases. The CDR3 has 16 amino acids. The germline V gene encodes CDR1 SGHTS and CDR2 YDEGEE. Trimming left V 4 bases short and J 7 bases short, with 21 bases between.

The chain combines TRBV11-2 with TRBJ2-5; D possibly corresponds to TRBD1 (5 bases). The germline gives CDR1 SGHAT, CDR2 FQNNGV. Deletions cut 1 base from V and 4 bases from J, with 13 bases between. The CDR3 extends over 15 amino acids. As DNA, the CDR3 is TGTGCCAGCAGCTTAGGGGGCCAGGGCCCAGAGACCCAGTACTTC. The encoded protein is CASSLGGQGPETQYF.

This chain links TRBV14 with TRBJ1-2, with 7 bases lining up with TRBD1. This CDR3 is built from 13 residues. CDR1 SGHDN and CDR2 FVKESK come from the germline V gene. V lost 6 bases to trimming and J lost 0 bases; unmatched junction nucleotides: 1. The CDR3 region is CASRGTANYGYTF. The DNA for the CDR3 is TGTGCCAGCAGGGGGACAGCTAACTATGGCTACACCTTC.

This chain joins TRBV11-3 and TRBJ2-3; a possible D gene is TRBD2 (5 bases). Trimming stripped 4 bases from V and 4 bases from J, with 15 bases between. The CDR3 is made up of 15 amino acids. Germline V gives CDR1 SGHNT, CDR2 YENEEA. Here the CDR3 reads CASSSDLTGADTQYF. DNA of the CDR3: TGTGCCAGCAGCTCAGACCTAACCGGGGCAGATACGCAGTATTTT.

The chain carries TRBV29-1 and TRBJ2-3, with 10 bases lining up with TRBD2. Germline V gene sequence: CDR1 SQVTM, CDR2 ANQGSEA. The junction had 9 bases not matched to a gene; V was cut back by 6 bases and J by 0 bases. The CDR3 is 16 residues long. CDR3 nucleotides: TGCAGCGTGCTAGCGGGGGCAGGCCTGAGCACAGATACGCAGTATTTT. This encodes CSVLAGAGLSTDTQYF.

V gene TRBV5-1 combines with J gene TRBJ2-5, with TRBD1 matching 10 bases. Looked up from germline, CDR1 is SGHRS and CDR2 is YFSETQ. The CDR3 covers 15 residues. V trimming: 4 bases; J trimming: 4 bases; junction bases outside the gene matches: 7. The CDR3 DNA reads TGCGCCAGCAGCCGGGACAGGGGAAGGGGAGAGACCCAGTACTTC. Translated, it gives CASSRDRGRGETQYF.

The rearrangement joins TRBV6-1 to TRBJ2-1, with D perhaps TRBD2 (6 bases). The V gene's germline CDR1 is MNHNS and CDR2 SASEGT. Deletions cut 3 bases from V and 7 bases from J, with 13 bases between. The length of the CDR3 is 14 residues. The DNA for the CDR3 is TGTGCCAGCAGTGAGAGGCGGGGTGAAAATGAGCAGTTCTTC. Residues: CASSERRGENEQFF.

The J gene is TRBJ2-3, the V gene TRBV2; D is ambiguous. The germline V gene encodes CDR1 SNHLY and CDR2 FYNNEI. Trimming took off 6 bases at V and 4 bases at J, with 8 bases between the two ends. This CDR3 has 12 residues. This chain's CDR3 is CASRRIPDTQYF. CDR3 nucleotide sequence: TGTGCCAGCAGGCGGATCCCAGATACGCAGTATTTT.